This T cell receptor (beta chain) emerged from a study of T cells expressing NK-cell markers (dated by TCRdb to 2019 to 2021). Background for the entire study: In sorted CD3+CD56+NKG2C+, CD3+CD56+NKG2C- and CD3+CD56-NKG2C+ T-cell subsets from 8 or 9 donors, TCR beta-chain repertoires were profiled. The libraries were sequenced on Illumina HiSeq 2000/2500, MiSeq or NextSeq, producing 2 x 150 bp reads. All eight donors whose samples were sequenced were randomly selected healthy volunteers, three of them men and five women. Among the eight sequenced donors, only one was HCMV-seronegative, while the other seven were HCMV-seropositive.

Notes on this clonotype: Its antigen specificity is not known.

General study outcomes and caveats: For 5 or 6 donors, the dominant CD3+CD56+NKG2C+ clonotypes were among the top 10 CD8+ clonotypes and accounted for roughly 1.0-8% of CD8+ T cells. It remained unclear whether the expanded NKG2C-expressing T cell clones were specific for HCMV antigens. Those dominant clonotypes were again the most abundant among CD3+CD56-NKG2C+ cells in four donors, at about 28.3-65%.

The sequencer was an Illumina HiSeq 2000. TCR beta cDNA libraries were made by 5'RACE template switching that added a universal primer site and unique molecular identifiers. Priming for cDNA synthesis came from the TCR beta constant segment, and two successive PCR amplification steps followed. The published analysis was carried out like this. MIGEC was used to demultiplex reads and group reads by UMI, and MiTCR was used to assemble and quantify clonotypes. Only TCR cDNA sequences supported by at least two reads were kept to exclude erroneous sequences. The tcR package was used for downstream repertoire analysis, and clonotypes were matched across fractions by CDR3 nucleotide sequence plus V segment. VDJmatch was used to annotate antigen specificity against VDJdb, with one amino acid substitution allowed in CDR3. TCRdb reprocessed the reads, and each CDR3 protein sequence is entered once, without DNA. The V and J calls were determined by TCRdb, not by the authors. In this sample's table one finds about 550,000 distinct CDR3 sequences. Roughly 3.5% of the sample rests with the top ten.

HCMV-specific IgG was detected in serum with a commercial ELISA kit to determine HCMV serostatus. Peripheral blood mononuclear cells were isolated from blood by Ficoll density gradient centrifugation. CDR1 is given as SGHDT and CDR2 as YYEEEE, both from the germline V gene. The CDR3 starts with the cysteine, ends with the phenylalanine, and has 17 residues. No DNA sequence was recorded. The clonotype was recovered from a man aged 18 to 29 in good health. Donor details come from another sample of the same person, matched by shared clones. Sequenced material: blood T cells: a sorted CD56 or NKG2C T cell subset, CD4+ or CD8+ T cells, or bulk PBMC T cells (not recorded which). Rearrangement joined TRBV5-6 to TRBJ2-1; the D call of TRBD1 rests on TCRdb alone, since no DNA is present to check it. This receptor carries the CDR3 CASSPFLDSHSYNEQFF.